The sequence of this T cell receptor beta chain was determined in a study of graft-versus-host responses after intestinal transplantation. Overall study: Isolated intestinal, liver-intestinal, or multivisceral transplants had been given to the recipients. Recipients were all induced with anti-thymocyte globulin, then given tacrolimus and steroids for 3 to 4 years. Study-level findings and limits: Allografts of patients with graft-donor T cell macrochimerism showed high graft-versus-host to host-versus-graft clone ratios. GvH clones turned up in recipient marrow; some had shown up first in ileum or blood.

In regard to this clone: The antigen remains undetermined.

Here immunoSEQ multiplex PCR was the method, and the copy in TCRdb shows in-frame clones only, minus some. Here the sample spans more than 70,000 clones, approximately 90% being singletons. With 4 bases removed from V and 0 bases from J, the gap between germline ends came to 7 bases. Germline V gene data show CDR1 as ENHRY and CDR2 as SYGVKD. The CDR3 has 14 residues. The sample was unstimulated CD8+ T cells sorted from spleen or lymph node cells, taken before transplant. The sequence derives from a human donor who was the organ donor for an intestinal transplant. This rearrangement joins TRBV10-3 to TRBJ1-5; the D gene is possibly TRBD1 (5 bases). For the CDR3, the DNA is TGTGCCATCAGTGGACAGAATAGCAATCAGCCCCAGCATTTT. Translating it yields CAISGQNSNQPQHF.